These 31 T cell receptor beta chains were all obtained from the same sample, sequenced in a study of human T cells and chemical hapten exposure (dated by TCRdb to 2020 to 2022). Per the publication, the time point label means: patch test 1, 2 weeks after DPC sensitization. Reading the label with the study, this specimen's treatment or condition is: therapeutic diphenylcyclopropenone sensitization with weekly scalp DPC. The library was obtained by RACE. Instrument on record: NextSeq 500. The raw public data were reprocessed by TCRdb itself: fastp quality trimming at Q25, MiXCR clonotype calling, in-frame beta chains only. Each entry is one CDR3 protein sequence, shown with its most common DNA and genes. The sample records under 130,000 distinct CDR3 sequences, approximately 11% of which are singletons. The ten biggest clones cover roughly 3.5% of the sample. Sequencing used whole blood, obtained in connection with sensitization to the hapten diphenylcyclopropenone (DPC). These receptors all stem from a woman in her 40s with alopecia areata. Some clones in this sample may be carry-over from other donors' samples.

This clonotype was seen a handful of times. The rearrangement links TRBV20-1 to TRBJ1-5, with 10 bases lining up with TRBD1. Trimming at V came to 3 bases and at J to 3 bases, leaving 2 bases not matched to a gene. The germline CDR1 and CDR2 sequences are DFQATT and SNEGSKA (reference sequence). The CDR3 is 14 amino acids. CDR3 DNA: TGCAGTGCTAGGACAGGGGGCATCAATCAGCCCCAGCATTTT. Translation gives CSARTGGINQPQHF.

Only one count was recorded for this clonotype. The V call is TRBV20-1, the J call TRBJ2-3; 8 positions match TRBD2. The germline gives CDR1 DFQATT, CDR2 SNEGSKA (reference sequence). V lost 3 bases to trimming and J lost 1 base; unmatched junction nucleotides: 0. The CDR3 covers 13 residues. In DNA form, the CDR3 reads TGCAGTGCTAGCGGGGGGGGCACAGATACGCAGTATTTT. The encoded protein is CSASGGGTDTQYF.

Ten or more counts support this clonotype. The gene calls are TRBV20-1 and TRBJ1-1; TRBD1 matches 7 bases. The CDR3 contains 14 residues. Germline loops: CDR1 DFQATT, CDR2 SNEGSKA (reference sequence). With 4 bases clipped from V and 1 base from J, the junction kept 6 bases outside the gene matches. CDR3 coding DNA: TGCAGTGCTAAGGACAGGACCAAGAACACTGAAGCTTTCTTT. Encoded protein: CSAKDRTKNTEAFF.

This clonotype was recorded many times. CDR3 loop: CASSHRNSGTPYNEQFF. As DNA, the CDR3 is TGTGCCAGCAGCCACCGGAATAGCGGGACGCCCTACAATGAGCAGTTCTTC. J is TRBJ2-1 and V is TRBV6-2 or TRBV6-3, with 8 bases that match TRBD2. Germline V gene sequence: CDR1 MNHEY, CDR2 SVGEGT. CDR3 length: 17 amino acids. V lost 6 bases, J lost 2 bases, and 12 bases stayed unmatched.

This clonotype was counted ten times or more. V and J are TRBV5-4 and TRBJ2-1; 8 bases map to TRBD1. From germline, CDR1 is SGHNT and CDR2 YYREEE (reference sequence). Trimming cost V 2 bases and J 2 bases; bases outside gene matches: 6. This CDR3 has 16 residues. The CDR3 sequence is CASSFRQGSPYNEQFF. DNA for the CDR3: TGTGCCAGCAGCTTCCGACAGGGGAGTCCCTACAATGAGCAGTTCTTC.

This clonotype was recorded many times. The chain joins TRBV12-5 to TRBJ1-2; D not certain. Germline assignment: CDR1 LGHNT and CDR2 FRNRAP. The length of the CDR3 is 11 residues. Trimming removed 3 bases at V and 5 bases at J, with 4 bases between. The CDR3 DNA reads as TGTGCTAGTGGTTTAGGGTATGGCTACACCTTC. It encodes CASGLGYGYTF.

The gene calls are TRBV28 and TRBJ1-2, with D possibly being TRBD1 (5 bases). CDR3 length: 13 residues. The V gene's germline CDR1 is MDHEN and CDR2 SYDVKM. V lost 11 bases and J 0 bases, leaving 13 bases between the germline ends. CDR3 bases: TGTGCCGGCGGTGGGGCCACTAACTATGGCTACACCTTC. It is translated as CAGGGATNYGYTF.

V gene TRBV20-1 combines with J gene TRBJ1-5; the D is unclear. The CDR3 has 13 residues. The V end was cut by 1 base, the J end by 3 bases, with 7 bases between. CDR1 is DFQATT, CDR2 SNEGSKA, per germline (reference sequence). The CDR3 protein is CSARARLNQPQHF. The CDR3 coding sequence is TGCAGTGCTAGAGCCAGGCTCAATCAGCCCCAGCATTTT.

This rearrangement joins TRBV5-1 to TRBJ2-1; 11 positions agree with TRBD2. Trimming cost V 2 bases and J 6 bases; bases outside gene matches: 4. This CDR3 is 15 amino acids long. CDR1 is SGHRS and CDR2 is YFSETQ in the germline V gene. CDR3 in amino acids: CASSFLAGGFNEQFF. DNA of the CDR3: TGCGCCAGCAGCTTCTTAGCGGGAGGGTTCAATGAGCAGTTCTTC.

This chain connects TRBV6-5 to TRBJ1-2; D gene uncertain. Trimming pared 2 bases from V and 0 bases from J, leaving 7 bases between. CDR3 length: 14 residues. Germline V gene sequence: CDR1 MNHEY, CDR2 SVGAGI. CDR3 sequence reads: CASSYGSTNYGYTF. In DNA form, the CDR3 reads TGTGCCAGCAGTTACGGGTCTACTAACTATGGCTACACCTTC.

In its sample, this clonotype was seen many times. The V call is TRBV29-1, the J call TRBJ2-3, with D maybe TRBD2 (5 bases). The germline V gene encodes CDR1 SQVTM and CDR2 ANQGSEA. CDR3 size: 15 residues. The ends were cut back, 3 bases at V and 1 base at J, with 14 bases in the middle. The CDR3, as DNA: TGCAGCGTTGATTCGGCTAGCCGGGGCACAGATACGCAGTATTTT. It translates to CSVDSASRGTDTQYF.

This clonotype was seen a handful of times. The V and J genes are TRBV2 and TRBJ1-1, with D unresolved. Germline V lookup: CDR1 SNHLY, CDR2 FYNNEI. The V gene lost 10 bases and the J gene lost 8 bases, with 26 bases spanning the gap. The CDR3 spans 15 residues. The CDR3 loop reads CAIDLYRTSGVEAFF. In DNA form, the CDR3 reads TGTGCCATCGATCTCTACCGGACTTCCGGGGTCGAAGCTTTCTTT.

This clonotype was found many times. The V call is TRBV20-1, the J call TRBJ2-4; TRBD2 aligns across 9 bases. Germline V gene sequence: CDR1 DFQATT, CDR2 SNEGSKA (reference sequence). With 6 bases clipped from V and 0 bases from J, the junction kept 12 bases outside the gene matches. The CDR3 contains 17 residues. DNA for the CDR3: TGCAGTGCCTATCGCATTAGCGGGGGCCTAGCCAAAAACATTCAGTACTTC. Protein: CSAYRISGGLAKNIQYF.

CDR3 sequence: CASSFSRTEAFF. DNA of the CDR3: TGTGCCAGCAGCTTTTCCAGGACTGAAGCTTTCTTT. The V gene is TRBV7-2, the J gene TRBJ1-1, with D hard to call. This CDR3 is built from 12 residues. Germline V gives CDR1 SGHTA, CDR2 FQGNSA. The ends were cut back, 3 bases at V and 5 bases at J, with 7 bases in the middle. The whole variable domain, remainder taken from reference TRBV7-2 and TRBJ1-1, is GAGVSQSPSNKVTEKGKDVELRCDPISGHTALYWYRQSLGQGLEFLIYFQGNSAPDKSGLPSDRFSAERTGGSVSTLTIQRTQQEDSAVYLCASSFSRTEAFFGQGTRLTVV.

This clonotype was observed at least ten times. The chain combines TRBV12-3 or TRBV12-4 with TRBJ2-7, with 9 positions matching TRBD1. V trimming: 4 bases; J trimming: 6 bases; junction bases outside the gene matches: 4. The CDR3 has 13 amino acids. The CDR3 nucleotides read TGTGCCAGCAGTTCGACAGGGGGTGGCGAGCAGTACTTC. Its protein is CASSSTGGGEQYF.

The rearrangement uses TRBV27 and TRBJ2-7; D remains ambiguous. V was cut by 2 bases and J by 3 bases, with 8 bases left in between. There are 13 residues in the CDR3. Germline CDR1 and CDR2: MNHEY and SMNVEV (reference sequence). For the CDR3, the DNA is TGTGCCAGCAGTTTAGGAGCAATCTACGAGCAGTACTTC. It translates to CASSLGAIYEQYF.

The table lists this clonotype with a few counts. The rearrangement links TRBV6-6 to TRBJ2-5; D unclear. The V gene lost 5 bases and the J gene lost 5 bases, with 6 bases spanning the gap. From germline, CDR1 is MNHNY and CDR2 SVGAGI (reference sequence). This CDR3 comprises 11 residues. CDR3 in amino acids: CASSDRETQYF. In nucleotides, the CDR3 is TGTGCCAGCAGTGATCGGGAGACCCAGTACTTC.

DNA of the CDR3: TGTGCCAGCAGTTACGGCGGAGTGGGGGAGACCCAGTACTTC. Translation gives CASSYGGVGETQYF. The chain carries TRBV6-6 and TRBJ2-5, with no clear D. The germline V gene has CDR1 MNHNY and CDR2 SVGAGI (reference sequence). Trimming cost V 2 bases and J 5 bases, with 12 bases left between them. The length of the CDR3 is 14 residues.

This clonotype was picked up many times. The rearrangement joins TRBV3-1 to TRBJ1-1; D gene ambiguous. The CDR3 runs to 14 residues. V was cut by 1 base and J by 4 bases, with 10 bases left in between. Looked up from germline, CDR1 is LGHDT and CDR2 is YNNKEL (reference sequence). CDR3 in amino acids: CASSQVRWGTEAFF. DNA of the CDR3: TGTGCCAGCAGCCAAGTAAGATGGGGCACTGAAGCTTTCTTT.

This clonotype was seen many times. The chain has TRBV10-2 and TRBJ2-3; 7 positions agree with TRBD2. The CDR3 is 14 amino acids. Germline CDR1 is WSHSY and CDR2 is SAAADI. J lost 0 bases, V lost 6 bases, and 3 bases had no gene match. CDR3 residues: CASRGGSSTDTQYF. The CDR3 DNA follows: TGCGCCAGCAGGGGGGGGTCCAGCACAGATACGCAGTATTTT.

V is TRBV12-3 or TRBV12-4 and J is TRBJ2-5; TRBD2 matches at 12 bases. Trimming cost V 6 bases and J 5 bases; bases outside gene matches: 7. This CDR3 is 15 amino acids long. The CDR3 loop is CASSPTSGRWETQYF. CDR3 DNA sequence: TGTGCCAGCAGCCCGACTAGCGGGAGATGGGAGACCCAGTACTTC.

This clonotype was seen repeatedly, ten times or more. The CDR3 loop is CASSYGRAGGLTDTQYF. CDR3 sequence (DNA): TGTGCCAGCAGTTACGGCAGAGCGGGGGGGCTAACAGATACGCAGTATTTT. The V and J genes are TRBV6-2 or TRBV6-3 and TRBJ2-3; 10 bases map to TRBD2. The CDR3 spans 17 residues. The J segment lost 3 bases and the V segment lost 2 bases, leaving 8 bases of the junction unmatched. Germline CDR1 MNHEY, CDR2 SVGEGT.

This clonotype showed up many times. The genes are TRBV11-2 and TRBJ2-7; D uncertain. Germline V gene lookup returns CDR1 SGHAT and CDR2 FQNNGV. The V end lost 2 bases, the J end lost 5 bases, and 4 bases lay between the germline ends. The CDR3 consists of 11 residues. The CDR3: CASSLHNEQYF. The CDR3 DNA reads TGTGCCAGCAGCTTACATAACGAGCAGTACTTC.

This clonotype appeared a single time. The junction and the germline gene differ at one end; a read error may be behind it. The chain has TRBV3-1 and TRBJ2-1; 11 nucleotides agree with TRBD2. The germline gives CDR1 LGHDT, CDR2 YNNKEL (reference sequence). The CDR3 spans 13 residues. CDR3 in DNA: TGTGCCAGCAGACAAACCACGACTAGCGGGGTTTCCTTC. It is translated as CASRQTTTSGVSF.

There are a few counts of this clonotype. The chain is built from TRBV7-9 and TRBJ2-7; D could derive from TRBD1 or TRBD2 (6 bases each). V was cut by 5 bases and J by 4 bases, with 21 bases left in between. The CDR3 is 16 residues long. Germline V gene sequence: CDR1 SEHNR, CDR2 FQNEAQ (reference sequence). This CDR3 reads CASSPHMGGEKYEQYF. CDR3 bases: TGTGCCAGCAGCCCTCATATGGGGGGCGAGAAATACGAGCAGTACTTC.

V is TRBV3-2 and J is TRBJ2-2. TRBV3-2 is tagged as a pseudogene. This CDR3 region has 14 residues. The CDR3 bases are TGTGCCAGCAGCCAAGGACTGGACACCGGGGAGCTGTTTTTT. It codes for CASSQGLDTGELFF.

This clonotype was seen repeatedly, ten times or more. The chain recombines TRBV20-1 with TRBJ2-1; TRBD2 matches 9 bases. From germline, CDR1 is DFQATT and CDR2 SNEGSKA (reference sequence). The CDR3 extends over 16 amino acids. Trimming at V came to 0 bases and at J to 9 bases, leaving 12 bases not matched to a gene. CDR3 loop: CSARELPGLALGEQFF. CDR3 nucleotide sequence: TGCAGTGCTAGAGAACTTCCGGGACTAGCTCTGGGTGAGCAGTTCTTC.

The CDR3 nucleotides are TGTGCCAGCAGCTTCGGGACATTTCAAGAGACCCAGTACTTC. Its translation is CASSFGTFQETQYF. The chain couples TRBV7-2 to TRBJ2-5, with D possibly TRBD1 on 6 matching bases. This CDR3 has 14 amino acids. V dropped 3 bases and J dropped 2 bases, with 10 bases sitting between them. CDR1 SGHTA and CDR2 FQGNSA come from the germline V gene.

In this sample, this clonotype turned up many times. CDR3 residues: CASSGPARNSPLHF. The DNA of the CDR3 is TGTGCCAGCAGTGGGCCCGCCCGAAATTCACCCCTCCACTTT. The gene calls are TRBV28 and TRBJ1-6; D gene uncertain. Per the germline V gene, CDR1 is MDHEN and CDR2 is SYDVKM. Deletions cut 5 bases from V and 7 bases from J, with 12 bases between. CDR3 length: 14 residues. Full variable domain (remainder filled in from reference TRBV28 and TRBJ1-6): DVKVTQSSRYLVKRTGEKVFLECVQDMDHENMFWYRQDPGLGLRLIYFSYDVKMKEKGDIPEGYSVSREKKERFSLILESASTNQTSMYLCASSGPARNSPLHFGNGTRLTVT.

This clonotype has just a few counts. This sequence joins TRBV4-3 and TRBJ1-2, with D tentatively TRBD1 (5 bases). V lost 1 base, J lost 0 bases, and 6 bases lay in between. The germline V gene encodes CDR1 LGHNA and CDR2 YSLEER. This CDR3 region has 14 residues. The CDR3 DNA sequence: TGCGCCAGCAGCCAAGCGACAGCTAACTATGGCTACACCTTC. Residues: CASSQATANYGYTF.

There are a few counts of this clonotype. The chain links TRBV20-1 to TRBJ2-7; 12 bases fit TRBD2. The CDR3 extends over 15 amino acids. Trimming took 3 bases from V and 0 from J; bases not matched to a gene: 3. Germline assignment: CDR1 DFQATT and CDR2 SNEGSKA (reference sequence). CDR3 in DNA: TGCAGTGCTAGGAGGGGACTAGCGGGCTCCTACGAGCAGTACTTC. Translation: CSARRGLAGSYEQYF.